A single sample is the source of the 29 T cell receptor beta chains below, sequenced in a study of OX40 agonist ivuxolimab in advanced cancers. Sequencing used immunoSEQ multiplex PCR; TCRdb keeps in-frame clones, though not all of them. The profile shows about 53,000 clones, 84% of them singletons. The sample in question was CD4+ or CD8+ T cells sorted from blood, obtained in a trial of the OX40 agonist ivuxolimab. These TCRs come from an adult with an advanced solid tumor such as melanoma, head and neck, liver or kidney cancer.

The chain is built from TRBV2 and TRBJ2-3; TRBD2 matches 11 bases. J lost 4 bases, V lost 10 bases, and 10 bases had no gene match. CDR1 and CDR2 from the germline V gene are SNHLY and FYNNEI. CDR3 length: 15 amino acids. The CDR3 sequence: CATSTSGVPPDTQYF. The CDR3 DNA follows: TGTGCCACCTCGACTAGCGGGGTGCCCCCAGATACGCAGTATTTT. Together with reference TRBV2 and TRBJ2-3, the CDR3 gives the full variable domain: EPEVTQTPSHQVTQMGQEVILRCVPISNHLYFYWYRQILGQKVEFLVSFYNNEISEKSEIFDDQFSVERPDGSNFTLKIRSTKLEDSAMYFCATSTSGVPPDTQYFGPGTRLTVL.

This clone was seen more than once but under ten times. The gene calls are TRBV5-4 and TRBJ2-5, with 7 bases fitting TRBD2. CDR1 and CDR2 (germline): SGHNT, YYREEE (reference sequence). The CDR3 is 14 residues long. Unmatched junction bases numbered 8, after V lost 4 bases and J lost 5 bases. CDR3 in amino acids: CASSPGMGGETQYF. The CDR3 DNA reads TGTGCCAGCAGCCCGGGGATGGGAGGGGAGACCCAGTACTTC.

This chain links TRBV10-2 with TRBJ2-2; D may be TRBD2 (6 bases). Germline CDR1 WSHSY, CDR2 SAAADI. CDR3 length equals 14 residues. Trimming stripped 4 bases from V and 5 bases from J, with 11 bases between. The CDR3 sequence is CASSVRAGTGELFF. CDR3 DNA: TGCGCCAGCAGTGTCCGAGCGGGTACCGGGGAGCTGTTTTTT.

The chain combines TRBV2 with TRBJ1-5; 10 positions match TRBD1. The CDR3 sequence is 17 residues long. Germline CDR1 and CDR2: SNHLY and FYNNEI. V was clipped by 6 bases and J by 2 bases; unmatched bases: 10. The CDR3 region is CASRTTGGGFGNQPQHF. The CDR3 DNA reads as TGTGCCAGCAGAACGACAGGGGGCGGATTTGGCAATCAGCCCCAGCATTTT. Combining the CDR3 with reference TRBV2 and TRBJ1-5 gives the whole variable domain EPEVTQTPSHQVTQMGQEVILRCVPISNHLYFYWYRQILGQKVEFLVSFYNNEISEKSEIFDDQFSVERPDGSNFTLKIRSTKLEDSAMYFCASRTTGGGFGNQPQHFGDGTRLSIL.

The chain carries TRBV5-1 and TRBJ1-2; D gene unclear. The CDR3 spans 15 residues. The germline gives CDR1 SGHRS, CDR2 YFSETQ. The ends were cut back, 4 bases at V and 3 bases at J, with 16 bases in the middle. The CDR3 is CASSIRMTPDYGYTF. The DNA of the CDR3 is TGCGCCAGCAGCATTCGAATGACACCAGACTATGGCTACACCTTC.

The chain links TRBV28 to TRBJ2-1; D call uncertain. The CDR3 is 12 amino acids. Per germline, CDR1 MDHEN and CDR2 SYDVKM. V was clipped by 5 bases and J by 10 bases, with 12 bases between them. The CDR3 nucleotides read TGTGCCAGCAGTCTTATACGAATGGAGCAGTTCTTC. Its translation is CASSLIRMEQFF. Full variable domain (remainder filled in from reference TRBV28 and TRBJ2-1): DVKVTQSSRYLVKRTGEKVFLECVQDMDHENMFWYRQDPGLGLRLIYFSYDVKMKEKGDIPEGYSVSREKKERFSLILESASTNQTSMYLCASSLIRMEQFFGPGTRLTVL.

The genes are TRBV15 and TRBJ1-3, with D uncertain. Germline V lookup: CDR1 LNHNV, CDR2 YYDKDF (reference sequence). Between the trimmed V and J ends, which lost 8 bases and 2 bases, there was a span of 22 bases. The CDR3 has 17 residues. Here the CDR3 DNA reads TGTGCCACCGCAGATTCCAGAGCCAGGAAAACTGGAAACACCATATATTTT. It specifies CATADSRARKTGNTIYF.

The count of this clone is one. The V call is TRBV7-3, the J call TRBJ2-3; D assignment may be TRBD1 or TRBD2 (6 bases each). The germline V and J ends were trimmed by 5 bases and 0 bases, with 15 bases remaining between them. The CDR3 runs to 16 residues. The germline CDR1 and CDR2 sequences are SGHTA and FQGTGA. CDR3 region: CASSRTAGASTDTQYF. The DNA for the CDR3 is TGTGCCAGCAGCCGGACAGCGGGCGCTAGCACAGATACGCAGTATTTT.

This chain links TRBV10-2 with TRBJ1-5; D gene unclear. CDR3 length: 16 residues. The germline V gene encodes CDR1 WSHSY and CDR2 SAAADI. V was trimmed by 0 bases and J by 2 bases, leaving 11 bases between them. Here the CDR3 reads CASSESLGLGNQPQHF. The CDR3 nucleotides are TGCGCCAGCAGTGAGTCGTTAGGGTTGGGCAATCAGCCCCAGCATTTT.

V usage is TRBV5-1 and J usage is TRBJ1-1; 9 nucleotides match TRBD1. V lost 0 bases, J lost 1 base, and 10 bases stayed unmatched. Germline V gene sequence: CDR1 SGHRS, CDR2 YFSETQ. CDR3 length equals 18 residues. The CDR3 bases are TGCGCCAGCAGCTTGGCCGTAAGGGACAGGGTGACGAACACTGAAGCTTTCTTT. This codes for CASSLAVRDRVTNTEAFF.

This clone was observed a handful of times. The chain carries TRBV7-3 and TRBJ2-1; the D is unclear. Germline V gene lookup returns CDR1 SGHTA and CDR2 FQGTGA. Trimming left V 4 bases short and J 6 bases short, with 10 bases between. The CDR3 sequence is 13 residues long. The DNA for the CDR3 is TGTGCCAGCAGCTCGTCCCTAGTCAATGAGCAGTTCTTC. It translates to CASSSSLVNEQFF. The variable domain in full, with the rest retrieved from reference TRBV7-3 and TRBJ2-1, is GAGVSQTPSNKVTEKGKYVELRCDPISGHTALYWYRQSLGQGPEFLIYFQGTGAADDSGLPNDRFFAVRPEGSVSTLKIQRTERGDSAVYLCASSSSLVNEQFFGPGTRLTVL.

The chain employs TRBV19 and TRBJ2-5; tentative D call: TRBD1 (5 bases). Germline V gene sequence: CDR1 LNHDA, CDR2 SQIVND (reference sequence). This CDR3 spans 14 amino acids. Trimming left V 4 bases short and J 5 bases short, with 14 bases between. The CDR3 spells CASSKGQGVETQYF. DNA of the CDR3: TGTGCCAGTAGTAAGGGCCAAGGGGTGGAGACCCAGTACTTC.

The chain couples TRBV6-1 to TRBJ2-2, with no clear D. CDR3 length equals 16 residues. Germline V gene lookup returns CDR1 MNHNS and CDR2 SASEGT. V was clipped by 2 bases and J by 0 bases, with 10 bases between them. The CDR3 protein is CASSEPSVSNTGELFF. For the CDR3, the DNA is TGTGCCAGCAGTGAACCGAGCGTTTCGAACACCGGGGAGCTGTTTTTT.

The chain links TRBV6-1 to TRBJ2-7, with TRBD1 matching 7 bases. Unmatched junction bases numbered 13, after V lost 7 bases and J lost 4 bases. The CDR3 covers 15 residues. Germline CDR1 and CDR2: MNHNS and SASEGT. As DNA, the CDR3 is TGTGCCAGCATCCCGGCGCCGACAGGGCAATACGAGCAGTACTTC. Protein product: CASIPAPTGQYEQYF.

The V and J genes are TRBV5-4 and TRBJ2-5, with D perhaps TRBD1 or TRBD2 (5 bases each). This CDR3 region has 15 residues. CDR1 and CDR2 (germline): SGHNT, YYREEE (reference sequence). Trimming took off 4 bases at V and 5 bases at J, with 18 bases between the two ends. The CDR3 region is CASSHPGTGLETQYF. The CDR3 DNA reads as TGTGCCAGCAGCCACCCCGGGACGGGGCTGGAGACCCAGTACTTC.

The rearrangement uses TRBV5-4 and TRBJ1-1; no definite D call. The germline gives CDR1 SGHNT, CDR2 YYREEE (reference sequence). The V and J ends lost 2 bases and 6 bases respectively, with 11 bases between them. This CDR3 has 13 amino acids. The CDR3 region has the DNA TGTGCCAGCAGCTTAGGGAACCCCCCTGAAGCTTTCTTT. This codes for CASSLGNPPEAFF.

This chain joins TRBV4-3 and TRBJ2-7, with 9 bases fitting TRBD2. This CDR3 comprises 19 residues. The junction had 14 bases not matched to a gene; V was cut back by 0 bases and J by 2 bases. Looked up from germline, CDR1 is LGHNA and CDR2 is YSLEER. This CDR3 reads CASSQDPPGGLALPYEQYF. Here the CDR3 DNA reads TGCGCCAGCAGCCAAGACCCCCCAGGGGGACTAGCCCTACCCTACGAGCAGTACTTC.

The DNA for the CDR3 is TGCACCACCAAACCCGGTAAAATCGACAGGGGGCGCTGGGATCAGCCCCAGCATTTT. Its protein product is CTTKPGKIDRGRWDQPQHF. The V call is TRBV1, the J call TRBJ1-5; the table's TRBD1 call for D was not verified on the DNA. TRBV1 is noted as a pseudogene. This CDR3 contains 19 residues.

V gene TRBV19 combines with J gene TRBJ2-7, with D unresolved. Per germline, CDR1 LNHDA and CDR2 SQIVND (reference sequence). This CDR3 contains 16 residues. Trimming cost V 4 bases and J 0 bases, with 16 bases left between them. The CDR3 DNA follows: TGTGCCAGTAGTACCCGACGGACCCTTGGCTCCTACGAGCAGTACTTC. Translating it yields CASSTRRTLGSYEQYF.

CDR3 amino acids: CSVDPQENYGYTF. DNA of the CDR3: TGCAGCGTTGACCCCCAGGAGAACTATGGCTACACCTTC. The J gene is TRBJ1-2, the V gene TRBV29-1; D remains unclear. Looked up from germline, CDR1 is SQVTM and CDR2 is ANQGSEA. This CDR3 comprises 13 residues. Trimming shortened V by 3 bases and J by 2 bases, and 10 bases separated the two germline ends.

The chain joins TRBV9 to TRBJ2-3; D is unclear. V lost 4 bases, J lost 6 bases, and 15 bases lay in between. The CDR3 contains 14 residues. Germline values: CDR1 SGDLS, CDR2 YYNGEE. The CDR3 DNA reads as TGTGCCAGCAGCCCAGGCCCCGACGGTGATACGCAGTATTTT. Amino acid sequence: CASSPGPDGDTQYF.

The chain is built from TRBV30 and TRBJ2-1; no clear D gene. Germline CDR1 reads GTSNPN; CDR2 reads SVGIG (reference sequence). Trimming pared 0 bases from V and 6 bases from J, leaving 15 bases between. This CDR3 has 15 residues. DNA of the CDR3: TGTGCCTGGAGTGTGGCGCAGAGCTCTTTCAATGAGCAGTTCTTC. This codes for CAWSVAQSSFNEQFF.

The genes are TRBV27 and TRBJ2-5, with no clear D. The CDR3 is 13 amino acids. Germline CDR1 MNHEY, CDR2 SMNVEV (reference sequence). Trimming took off 3 bases at V and 7 bases at J, with 12 bases between the two ends. Here the CDR3 DNA reads TGTGCCAGCAGTTTTACCCCGATGGGGACCCAGTACTTC. Its protein product is CASSFTPMGTQYF.

This sequence joins TRBV19 and TRBJ2-4, with D perhaps TRBD2 (9 bases). V was cut by 5 bases and J by 6 bases, with 20 bases left in between. There are 16 residues in the CDR3. In germline, CDR1 is LNHDA, CDR2 SQIVND (reference sequence). CDR3 nucleotides: TGTGCCAGTAGTGGACGGACAGGGCGGGAGGGAAACATTCAGTACTTC. It codes for CASSGRTGREGNIQYF.

This clone was recorded only once. This rearrangement joins TRBV5-1 to TRBJ2-3; a weak D match, TRBD2 (6 bases). The CDR3 runs to 16 residues. CDR1 SGHRS and CDR2 YFSETQ come from the germline V gene. V was pared by 0 bases and J by 6 bases, with 17 bases between. The CDR3 DNA reads TGCGCCAGCAGCTTGGCCGGGACGGGGACTTGGGATACGCAGTATTTT. It translates to CASSLAGTGTWDTQYF.

The chain is built from TRBV9 and TRBJ2-1; TRBD2 matches at 7 bases. The V gene end was trimmed by 4 bases and the J gene end by 2 bases; junction bases not matched to a gene: 6. Germline loops: CDR1 SGDLS, CDR2 YYNGEE. The CDR3 covers 15 residues. The CDR3: CASSLSAGAYNEQFF. The CDR3 DNA is TGTGCCAGCAGCCTCTCTGCGGGAGCCTACAATGAGCAGTTCTTC.

The chain carries TRBV19 and TRBJ2-5; the D gene could be TRBD1 or TRBD2 (6 bases each). The V and J ends lost 6 bases and 4 bases respectively, with 15 bases between them. Germline V CDR1 and CDR2: LNHDA, SQIVND (reference sequence). The CDR3 length is 14 residues. The CDR3 DNA is TGTGCCAGTAGAACGAATGGAGGGGGAGAGACCCAGTACTTC. The encoded protein is CASRTNGGGETQYF.

The gene calls are TRBV10-3 and TRBJ2-2, with 7 bases fitting TRBD1. CDR3 length: 16 residues. The V gene's germline CDR1 is ENHRY and CDR2 SYGVKD. J was trimmed by 0 bases and V by 2 bases; bases with no gene match: 3. The CDR3 sequence is CAISEDRVANTGELFF. In DNA, the CDR3 is TGTGCCATCAGTGAGGACAGGGTCGCGAACACCGGGGAGCTGTTTTTT.

The rearrangement joins TRBV5-4 to TRBJ2-5; 13 bases are a match to TRBD2. Germline V gene sequence: CDR1 SGHNT, CDR2 YYREEE (reference sequence). The CDR3 is made up of 15 amino acids. J lost 3 bases, V lost 2 bases, and 1 base had no gene match. The CDR3 spells CASSLGTSGKETQYF. CDR3 DNA: TGTGCCAGCAGCTTAGGGACTAGCGGGAAAGAGACCCAGTACTTC.